This entry concerns a single T cell receptor (beta chain). What it binds is not known. Germline CDR1 LNHDA, CDR2 SQIVND (reference sequence). CDR3 length: 16 amino acids. The V end was cut by 4 bases, the J end by 0 bases, with 16 bases between. This sample is part of a study of shared clonotypes between healthy human individuals. Findings and limits, study-wide: Researchers sampled only blood; tissue repertoires likely differ.

Adult donors, all healthy and HIV-negative, had no recent acute infections or vaccinations. TCRdb keeps only in-frame clones here, not all; method: immunoSEQ multiplex PCR. This table holds 2 million to 3 million clones, more than 80% found once. The receptor comes from a young man in good health. Sequencing was done on a sample of naive CD4+ T cells sorted from blood. Subset meaning: CD45RA+ positively selected. The V gene is TRBV19, the J gene TRBJ2-7, with D perhaps given as TRBD1 or TRBD2 (5 bases each). The CDR3 bases are TGTGCCAGTAGTAGATATGGGGGTAGAGGCTCCTACGAGCAGTACTTC. Protein sequence: CASSRYGGRGSYEQYF. Combining the CDR3 with reference TRBV19 and TRBJ2-7 gives the whole variable domain DGGITQSPKYLFRKEGQNVTLSCEQNLNHDAMYWYRQDPGQGLRLIYYSQIVNDFQKGDIAEGYSVSREKKESFPLTVTSAQKNPTAFYLCASSRYGGRGSYEQYFGPGTRLTVT.